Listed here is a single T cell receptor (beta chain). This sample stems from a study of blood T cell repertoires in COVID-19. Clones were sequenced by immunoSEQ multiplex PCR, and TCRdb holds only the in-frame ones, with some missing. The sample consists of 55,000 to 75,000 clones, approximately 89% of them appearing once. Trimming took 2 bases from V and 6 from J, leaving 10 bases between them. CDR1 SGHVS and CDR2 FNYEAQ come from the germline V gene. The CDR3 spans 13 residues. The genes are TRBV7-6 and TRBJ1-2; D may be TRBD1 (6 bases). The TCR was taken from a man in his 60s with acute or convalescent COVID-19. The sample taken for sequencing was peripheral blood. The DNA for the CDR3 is TGTGCCAGCAGCTTAACCCCAGGGGATGGCTACACCTTC. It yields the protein CASSLTPGDGYTF.